This is a list of T cell receptor beta chains from one sample in a study of CD8 T cells in Susac syndrome. TCRdb re-analysed the immunoSEQ multiplex PCR reads in MiXCR, keeping a single row per CDR3 protein. Here the sample spans 150,000 to 200,000 distinct CDR3 sequences, roughly 95% being singletons. Sequenced input: CD4+ T cells from PBMCs. The receptor set was obtained from a human donor in good health. CDR3s include the opening cysteine and the closing phenylalanine or tryptophan. D genes are given only for firm matches. Clone sizes are given selectively: once, few, many, or a class where the clone is expanded.

.,.,TRBV6-6,TRBJ2-3,TGTGCCAGCAGTCCAGGGTATAGCACAGATACGCAGTATTTT,CASSPGYSTDTQYF
.,TRBD2,TRBV7-2,TRBJ2-7,TGTGCCAGCAGCTTAGAACTAGCGGGGGGCCACGAGCAGTACTTC,CASSLELAGGHEQYF
.,.,TRBV2,TRBJ2-7,TGTGCCAGCACGCCAGTCCCCTACGAGCAGTACTTC,CASTPVPYEQYF
.,TRBD2,TRBV7-9,TRBJ2-2,TGTGCCAGCAGCTCACCGGGACTAGGCACCGGGGAGCTGTTTTTT,CASSSPGLGTGELFF
once,TRBD2,TRBV7-2,TRBJ2-5,TGTGCCAGCAGCTTAGCCAGGACTAGCTCGGAGACCCAGTACTTC,CASSLARTSSETQYF
.,.,TRBV11-1,TRBJ2-7,TGTGCCAGCAGCTGGACCAGACACTACGAGCAGTACTTC,CASSWTRHYEQYF
.,.,TRBV15,TRBJ1-4,TGTGCCACCAGCAGAGATCTCGGGGAAGAAAAACTGTTTTTT,CATSRDLGEEKLFF
few,TRBD2,TRBV2,TRBJ2-3,TGTGCCAGCAGTCCGGGGGGTAATACGCAGTATTTT,CASSPGGNTQYF
.,.,TRBV20-1,TRBJ2-7,TGCAGTGCTAGAGATAGGGGACGCATCTCCTACGAGCAGTACTTC,CSARDRGRISYEQYF
.,TRBD1,TRBV12-3/TRBV12-4,TRBJ1-2,TGTGCCAGCACCCCGGGACAGGGGGCTTTCGGCTACACCTTC,CASTPGQGAFGYTF
few,.,TRBV5-4,TRBJ1-2,TGTGCCAGCAGCTTGGACAGGATGAGAGGCTACACCTTC,CASSLDRMRGYTF
.,TRBD2,TRBV5-1,TRBJ2-7,TGCGCCAGCAGCCGAAGACTAGCGGATAGCTCCTACGAGCAGTACTTC,CASSRRLADSSYEQYF
.,.,TRBV20-1,TRBJ2-3,TGCAGTGCCCCCCCAACGGAACCCCCAGGCACAGATACGCAGTATTTT,CSAPPTEPPGTDTQYF
.,TRBD1,TRBV5-1,TRBJ1-4,TGCGCCAGCAGCTTGGAGACAGGGTATGGAAAACTGTTTTTT,CASSLETGYGKLFF
.,TRBD1,TRBV6-5,TRBJ1-2,TGTGCCAGCAGCCTCGATAGGGGGCTTTATGGCTACACCTTC,CASSLDRGLYGYTF
.,.,TRBV29-1,TRBJ1-5,TGCAGCGTTAGGCAGGGCAATCAGCCCCAGCATTTT,CSVRQGNQPQHF
.,TRBD2,TRBV5-6,TRBJ2-3,TGTGCCAGCAGCGATTACCTTACTAGCGGGGCAGGTACAGATACGCAGTATTTT,CASSDYLTSGAGTDTQYF
.,.,TRBV19,TRBJ1-1,TGTGCCAGTGGTGGGGGAAGATACACTGAAGCTTTCTTT,CASGGGRYTEAFF
.,.,TRBV18,TRBJ1-1,TGTGCCAGCTCACCCCGGGCCAGGGAGGGTGAAGCTTTCTTT,CASSPRAREGEAFF
.,.,TRBV20-1,TRBJ2-5,TGCAGTGCTACCTCGGGAACAGCGGAAGAGACCCAGTACTTC,CSATSGTAEETQYF
.,TRBD1,TRBV29-1,TRBJ2-3,TGCAGCGGACGGACAGGGGCAGATACGCAGTATTTT,CSGRTGADTQYF
few,TRBD1,TRBV20-1,TRBJ2-7,TGCAGTGCTAGCAAGGGGACAGGCTCCTACGAGCAGTACTTC,CSASKGTGSYEQYF
.,.,TRBV6-6,TRBJ2-3,TGTGCCAGCAGTTACTTGTCTAGCACAGATACGCAGTATTTT,CASSYLSSTDTQYF
.,TRBD1,TRBV19,TRBJ2-7,TGTGCCAGTAGCCGTCGCGAGGGACAGGCTATGACCTACGAGCAGTACTTC,CASSRREGQAMTYEQYF
once,.,TRBV10-3,TRBJ1-1,TGTGCCAGCTCCCCCGACACTGAAGCTTTCTTT,CASSPDTEAFF
.,.,TRBV29-1,TRBJ1-3,TGCAGCGTTGTAGGCGGGAACTCTGGAAACACCATATATTTT,CSVVGGNSGNTIYF
.,TRBD2,TRBV19,TRBJ2-1,TGTGCCAGTAGCGCCCTTCGGTCTAGCGGGGGGGAGCAGTTCTTC,CASSALRSSGGEQFF
.,.,TRBV5-4,TRBJ1-2,TGTGCCAGCAGTCCAGGGTTTATCGGTGGCTACACCTTC,CASSPGFIGGYTF
.,.,TRBV20-1,TRBJ2-1,TGCAGTGCTAGAGACCCAGGGGCAGGGGTCAATGAGCAGCTCTTC,CSARDPGAGVNEQLF
.,TRBD1,TRBV3-1,TRBJ2-2,TGTGCCACCACCTACTCCCCGGGACAGGCAAACACCGGGGAGCTGTTTTTT,CATTYSPGQANTGELFF
.,TRBD1,TRBV20-1,TRBJ2-7,TGCAGTGCTAGACCCCAGGGGGCTAACGAATCATTCTCCTACGAGCAGTACTTC,CSARPQGANESFSYEQYF
.,.,TRBV29-1,TRBJ1-1,TGCAGCGTTTCGCTCGGAACTTCCGACACTGAAGCTTTCTTT,CSVSLGTSDTEAFF
.,.,TRBV6-1,TRBJ2-3,TGTGCCAGCAGCCCCCTGGGTTATGGGATTGGAGATACGCAGTATTTT,CASSPLGYGIGDTQYF
once,.,TRBV10-2,TRBJ1-6,TGCGCCAGCAGTGAGTCGGGGAGTGGTGTTTCACCCCTCCACTTT,CASSESGSGVSPLHF
.,.,TRBV20-1,TRBJ2-5,TGCAGTGCTACAGACATTTACCAAGAGACCCAGTACTTC,CSATDIYQETQYF
.,.,TRBV4-2,TRBJ1-1,TGTGCCAGCAGCCAAGCCGAGGGTGGCGGGACTGAAGCTTTCTTT,CASSQAEGGGTEAFF
few,TRBD2,TRBV9,TRBJ2-3,TGTGCCAGCAGCGCGCAGCGGGGGGGCATCCCAGATACGCAGTATTTT,CASSAQRGGIPDTQYF
.,.,TRBV29-1,TRBJ1-1,TGCAGCGTTTTAGTCAGGGGCAGGAACACTGAAGCTTTCTTT,CSVLVRGRNTEAFF
.,.,TRBV4-1,TRBJ1-5,TGCGCCAGCAGCCGAACTCCACAGGCAAACGGCAATCAGCCCCAGCATTTT,CASSRTPQANGNQPQHF
.,.,TRBV6-4,TRBJ1-1,TGTGCCAGCAGTGACTCCAGGGTGAAGAACACTGAAGCTTTCTTT,CASSDSRVKNTEAFF
.,.,TRBV23-1,TRBJ2-7,TGCGCCAGCAGTCAATTTTGCAGGTCCCTCTCCTACGAGCAGTACTTC,CASSQFCRSLSYEQYF
.,.,TRBV12-3/TRBV12-4,TRBJ2-5,TGTGCCAGCAGTTTAGGGCACCGGGGGATGGAGACCCAGTACTTC,CASSLGHRGMETQYF
once,TRBD1,TRBV23-1,TRBJ2-2,TGCGCCAGCACTACAGGGGCTACCGGGGAGCTGTTTTTT,CASTTGATGELFF
.,TRBD2,TRBV7-9,TRBJ2-3,TGTGCCAGCAGCTTGAGGCTAGCGGGGGCGACAGATACGCAGTATTTT,CASSLRLAGATDTQYF
.,.,TRBV5-1,TRBJ2-7,TGCGCCAGCAGACTAGACCGGAACGAGCAGTACTTC,CASRLDRNEQYF
.,.,TRBV7-9,TRBJ1-5,TGTGCCAGCAGCGGGGGGATAGGACGAAACGTGGCCCAGCATTTT,CASSGGIGRNVAQHF
once,.,TRBV29-1,TRBJ2-5,TGCAGCGTCGCCGGGCAAGACTATCGGGAGACCCAGTACTTC,CSVAGQDYRETQYF
once,TRBD2,TRBV9,TRBJ2-5,TGTGCCAGCAGCGCTGGGGCTAGCGGGACACAAGAGACCCAGTACTTC,CASSAGASGTQETQYF
.,TRBD1,TRBV7-9,TRBJ1-2,TGTGCCAGCGAGACAGGGGACTATGGCTACACCTTC,CASETGDYGYTF